This section outlines one TCR beta chain sequence together with its context. V was clipped by 3 bases and J by 7 bases; unmatched bases: 9. This CDR3 contains 16 residues. Germline CDR1 LNHNV, CDR2 YYDKDF (reference sequence). This specimen belongs to a study of blood T cell repertoires in COVID-19. Study as a whole: Samples came from the United States, Italy and Spain, spanning acute and convalescent COVID-19.

The data were produced by immunoSEQ multiplex PCR, yet TCRdb's version contains in-frame clones alone and is incomplete. The sample yields about 220,000 clones, about 80% seen once. Participants, 18 to 89 years old, spanned fewer than 30 US areas. Cohorts were determined from participant-reported clinical history. The material sequenced was PBMCs or T cells enriched from blood (not recorded which). The sequence was collected from a middle-aged man who had recovered from COVID-19. The chain combines TRBV15 with TRBJ1-4; 9 nucleotides align to TRBD1. CDR3 in DNA: TGTGCCACCAGCAGTGGGGTACAGGGGGCGCTTGAAAAACTGTTTTTT. This codes for CATSSGVQGALEKLFF.